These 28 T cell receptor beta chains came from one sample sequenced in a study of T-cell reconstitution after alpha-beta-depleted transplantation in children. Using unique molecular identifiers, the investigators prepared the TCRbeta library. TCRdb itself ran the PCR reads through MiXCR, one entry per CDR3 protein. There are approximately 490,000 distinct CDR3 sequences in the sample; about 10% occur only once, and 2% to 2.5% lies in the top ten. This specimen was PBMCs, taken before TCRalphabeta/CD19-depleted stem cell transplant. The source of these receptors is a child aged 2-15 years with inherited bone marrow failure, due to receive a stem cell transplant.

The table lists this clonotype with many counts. The CDR3 reads CASTGGTPSYEQYF. DNA for the CDR3: TGTGCCAGCACGGGGGGGACACCTTCCTACGAGCAGTACTTC. The chain is built from TRBV25-1 and TRBJ2-7; 8 bases are a match to TRBD2. Germline values: CDR1 MGHDK, CDR2 SYGVNS. J lost 1 base, V lost 7 bases, and 6 bases had no gene match. There are 14 residues in the CDR3.

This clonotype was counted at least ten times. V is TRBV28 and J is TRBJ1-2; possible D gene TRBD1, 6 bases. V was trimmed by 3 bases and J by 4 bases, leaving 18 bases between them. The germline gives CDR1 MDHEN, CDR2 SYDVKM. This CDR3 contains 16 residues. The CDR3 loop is CASSFLAPTGLYGYTF. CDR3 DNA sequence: TGTGCCAGCAGTTTCCTAGCGCCAACAGGGCTCTATGGCTACACCTTC.

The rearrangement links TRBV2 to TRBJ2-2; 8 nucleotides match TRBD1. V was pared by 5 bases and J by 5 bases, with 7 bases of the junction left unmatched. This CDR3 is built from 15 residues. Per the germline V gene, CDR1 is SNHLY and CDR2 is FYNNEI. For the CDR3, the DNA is TGTGCCAGCAGTCCGACGACAGGGGAAACCGGGGAGCTGTTTTTT. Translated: CASSPTTGETGELFF.

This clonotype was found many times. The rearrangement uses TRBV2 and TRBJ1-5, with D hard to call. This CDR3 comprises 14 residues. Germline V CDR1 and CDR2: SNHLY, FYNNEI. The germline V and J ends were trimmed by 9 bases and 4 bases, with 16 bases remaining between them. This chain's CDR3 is CASAIRAWNQPQHF. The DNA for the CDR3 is TGTGCCAGTGCTATCCGGGCCTGGAATCAGCCCCAGCATTTT.

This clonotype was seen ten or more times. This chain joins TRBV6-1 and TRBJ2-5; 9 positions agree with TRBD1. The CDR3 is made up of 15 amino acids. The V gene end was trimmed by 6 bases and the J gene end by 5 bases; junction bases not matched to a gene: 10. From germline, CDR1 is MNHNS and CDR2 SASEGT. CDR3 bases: TGTGCCAGCAGACCCGGGACAGGGCGGTTGGAGACCCAGTACTTC. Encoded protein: CASRPGTGRLETQYF.

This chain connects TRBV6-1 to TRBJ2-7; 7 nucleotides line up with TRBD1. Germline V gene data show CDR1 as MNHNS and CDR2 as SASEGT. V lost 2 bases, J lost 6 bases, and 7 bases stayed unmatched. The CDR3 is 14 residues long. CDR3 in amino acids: CASSERGLGGEQYF. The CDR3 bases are TGTGCCAGCAGTGAAAGGGGGCTTGGTGGCGAGCAGTACTTC.

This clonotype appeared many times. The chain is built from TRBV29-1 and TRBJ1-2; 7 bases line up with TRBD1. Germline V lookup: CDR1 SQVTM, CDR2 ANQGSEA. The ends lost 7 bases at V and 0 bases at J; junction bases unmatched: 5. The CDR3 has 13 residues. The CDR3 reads CSGEDRANYGYTF. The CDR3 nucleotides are TGCAGCGGGGAAGACAGGGCTAACTATGGCTACACCTTC.

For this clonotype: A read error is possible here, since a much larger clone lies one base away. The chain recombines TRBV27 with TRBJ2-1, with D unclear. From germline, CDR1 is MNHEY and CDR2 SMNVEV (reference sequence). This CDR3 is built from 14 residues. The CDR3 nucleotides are TGTGCCAGCAGTTTAGTTCGAGGTAACAATGACCAGTTCTTC. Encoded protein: CASSLVRGNNDQFF.

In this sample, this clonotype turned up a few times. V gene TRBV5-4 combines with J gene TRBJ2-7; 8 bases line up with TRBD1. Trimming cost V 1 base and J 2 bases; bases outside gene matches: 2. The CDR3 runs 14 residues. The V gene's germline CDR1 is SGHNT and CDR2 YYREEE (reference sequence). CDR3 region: CASSLNRGAYEQYF. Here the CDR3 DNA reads TGTGCCAGCAGCTTGAACAGGGGGGCCTACGAGCAGTACTTC. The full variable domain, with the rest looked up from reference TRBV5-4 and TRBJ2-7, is ETGVTQSPTHLIKTRGQQVTLRCSSQSGHNTVSWYQQALGQGPQFIFQYYREEENGRGNFPPRFSGLQFPNYSSELNVNALELDDSALYLCASSLNRGAYEQYFGPGTRLTVT.

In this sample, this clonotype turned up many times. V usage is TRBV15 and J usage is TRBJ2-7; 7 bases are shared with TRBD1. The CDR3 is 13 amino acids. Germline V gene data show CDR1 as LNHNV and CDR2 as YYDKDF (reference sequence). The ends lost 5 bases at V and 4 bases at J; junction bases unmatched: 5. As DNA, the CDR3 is TGTGCCACCAGCGGGGGACAGCGATACGAGCAGTACTTC. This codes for CATSGGQRYEQYF.

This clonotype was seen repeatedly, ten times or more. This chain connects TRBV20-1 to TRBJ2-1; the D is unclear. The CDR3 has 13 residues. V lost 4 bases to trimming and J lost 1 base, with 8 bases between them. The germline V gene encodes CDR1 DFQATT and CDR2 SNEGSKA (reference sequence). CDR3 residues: CSAKGTSYNEQFF. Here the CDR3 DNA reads TGCAGTGCTAAGGGTACTTCCTACAATGAGCAGTTCTTC.

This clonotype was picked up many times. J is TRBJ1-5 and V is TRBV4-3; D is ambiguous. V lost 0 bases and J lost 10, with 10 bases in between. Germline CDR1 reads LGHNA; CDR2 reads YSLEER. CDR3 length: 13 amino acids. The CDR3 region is CASSQDGSGPQHF. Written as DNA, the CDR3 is TGCGCCAGCAGCCAAGACGGGTCGGGTCCCCAGCATTTT.

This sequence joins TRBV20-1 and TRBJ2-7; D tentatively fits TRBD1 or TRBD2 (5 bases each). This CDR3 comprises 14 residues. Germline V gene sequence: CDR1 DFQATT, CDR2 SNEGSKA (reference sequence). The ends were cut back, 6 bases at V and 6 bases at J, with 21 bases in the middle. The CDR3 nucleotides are TGCAGTGCGAGTCGGACCGGGACGCCGGGCGAGCAGTACTTC. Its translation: CSASRTGTPGEQYF.

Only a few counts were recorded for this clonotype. CDR3 region: CASRLEGSTGELFF. Written as DNA, the CDR3 is TGTGCCAGCAGACTAGAAGGGAGTACCGGGGAGCTGTTTTTT. This sequence joins TRBV6-2 or TRBV6-3 and TRBJ2-2, with D perhaps matching TRBD2 (5 bases). V was clipped by 6 bases and J by 5 bases, with 13 bases between them. CDR1 MNHEY and CDR2 SVGEGT come from the germline V gene. The CDR3 sequence is 14 residues long.

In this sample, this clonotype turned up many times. In DNA, the CDR3 is TGCAGTGCAAAGAGGGGCCTCTATGGCTACACCTTC. Its protein product is CSAKRGLYGYTF. The J gene is TRBJ1-2, the V gene TRBV20-1, with a possible D match to TRBD1 (5 bases). Trimming took off 6 bases at V and 4 bases at J, with 12 bases between the two ends. This CDR3 spans 12 amino acids. From germline, CDR1 is DFQATT and CDR2 SNEGSKA (reference sequence).

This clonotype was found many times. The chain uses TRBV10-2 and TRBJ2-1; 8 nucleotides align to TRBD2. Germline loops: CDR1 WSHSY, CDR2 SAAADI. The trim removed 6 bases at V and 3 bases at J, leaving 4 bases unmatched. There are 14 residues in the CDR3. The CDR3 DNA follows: TGCGCCAGCAGGCCGGGAGGGCACTACAATGAGCAGTTCTTC. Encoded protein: CASRPGGHYNEQFF.

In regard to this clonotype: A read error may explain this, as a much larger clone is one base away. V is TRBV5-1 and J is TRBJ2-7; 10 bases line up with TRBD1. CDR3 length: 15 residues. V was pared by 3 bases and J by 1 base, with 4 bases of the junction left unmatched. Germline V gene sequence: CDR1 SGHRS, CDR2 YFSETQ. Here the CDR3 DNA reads TGCGCCAGCAGCTCCGGGACAGGGGCATCCTACGAGCAGTACTTC. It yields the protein CASSSGTGASYEQYF.

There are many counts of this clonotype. CDR3 bases: TGCAGCGCCCTACGAACAGGGGGGGGTCTAGAGGGTAGGCAGTATTTT. Translated: CSALRTGGGLEGRQYF. This chain joins TRBV29-1 and TRBJ2-3; D possibly corresponds to TRBD1 (8 bases). The germline V and J ends were trimmed by 7 bases and 11 bases, with 31 bases remaining between them. Germline values: CDR1 SQVTM, CDR2 ANQGSEA. The CDR3 has 16 amino acids.

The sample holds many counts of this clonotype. In nucleotides, the CDR3 is TGTGCCAGCAGTTTTGTTAGGGGAGATGGCTACACCTTC. The encoded protein is CASSFVRGDGYTF. The chain is built from TRBV27 and TRBJ1-2; D is perhaps TRBD1 (5 bases). V was shortened by 3 bases and J by 6 bases, with 11 bases between the two germline ends. The CDR3 loop spans 13 amino acids. Germline CDR1 is MNHEY and CDR2 is SMNVEV (reference sequence).

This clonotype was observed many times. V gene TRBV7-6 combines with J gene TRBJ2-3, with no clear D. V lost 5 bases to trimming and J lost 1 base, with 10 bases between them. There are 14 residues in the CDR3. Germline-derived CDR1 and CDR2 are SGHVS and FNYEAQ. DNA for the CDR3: TGTGCCAGCAGCCCGGACCCAGGCACAGATACGCAGTATTTT. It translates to CASSPDPGTDTQYF.

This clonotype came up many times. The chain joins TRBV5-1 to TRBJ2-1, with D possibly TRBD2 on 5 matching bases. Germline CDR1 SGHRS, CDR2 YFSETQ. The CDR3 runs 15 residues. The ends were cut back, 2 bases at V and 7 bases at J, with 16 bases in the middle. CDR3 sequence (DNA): TGCGCCAGCAGCTTTGGTGGGTTCCCGGGGAATGAGCAGTTCTTC. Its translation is CASSFGGFPGNEQFF.

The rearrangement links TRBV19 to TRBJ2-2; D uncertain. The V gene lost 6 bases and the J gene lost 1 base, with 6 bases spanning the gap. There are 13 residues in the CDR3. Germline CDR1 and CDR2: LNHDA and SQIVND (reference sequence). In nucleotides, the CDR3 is TGTGCCAGTAGATGGCAGAACACCGGGGAGCTGTTTTTT. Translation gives CASRWQNTGELFF.

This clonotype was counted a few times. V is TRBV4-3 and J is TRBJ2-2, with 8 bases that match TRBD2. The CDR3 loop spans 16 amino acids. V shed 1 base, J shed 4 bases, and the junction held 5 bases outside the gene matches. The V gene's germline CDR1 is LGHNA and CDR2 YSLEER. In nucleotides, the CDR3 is TGCGCCAGCAGCCAAGTCCCGGGGGGGGGCACCGGGGAGCTGTTTTTT. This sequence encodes CASSQVPGGGTGELFF.

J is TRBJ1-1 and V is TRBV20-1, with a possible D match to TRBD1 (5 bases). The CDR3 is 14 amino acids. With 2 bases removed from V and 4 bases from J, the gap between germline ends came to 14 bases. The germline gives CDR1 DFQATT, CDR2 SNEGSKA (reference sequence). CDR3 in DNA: TGCAGTGCTAGACCTGGGACCTCGGGCACTGAAGCTTTCTTT. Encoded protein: CSARPGTSGTEAFF.

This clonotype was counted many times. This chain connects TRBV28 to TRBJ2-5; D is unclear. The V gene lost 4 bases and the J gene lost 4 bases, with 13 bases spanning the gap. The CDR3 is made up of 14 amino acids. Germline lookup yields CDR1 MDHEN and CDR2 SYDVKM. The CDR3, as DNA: TGTGCCAGCAGTTCATTTAAGGGTAGAGAGACCCAGTACTTC. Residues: CASSSFKGRETQYF.

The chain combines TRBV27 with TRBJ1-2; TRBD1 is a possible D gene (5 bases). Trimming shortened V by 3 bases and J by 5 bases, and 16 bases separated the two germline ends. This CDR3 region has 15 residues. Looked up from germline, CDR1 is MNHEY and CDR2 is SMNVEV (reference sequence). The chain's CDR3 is CASSFQGRRGYGYTF. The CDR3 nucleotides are TGTGCCAGCAGTTTTCAGGGCCGCCGTGGGTATGGCTACACCTTC.

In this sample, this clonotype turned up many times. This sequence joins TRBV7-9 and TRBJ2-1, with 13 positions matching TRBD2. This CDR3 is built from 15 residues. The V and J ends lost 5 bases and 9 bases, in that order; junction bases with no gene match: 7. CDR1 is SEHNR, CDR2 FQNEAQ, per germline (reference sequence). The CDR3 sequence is CASSPRLAGGTEQFF. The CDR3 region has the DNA TGTGCCAGCAGCCCTAGACTAGCGGGAGGTACTGAGCAGTTCTTC.

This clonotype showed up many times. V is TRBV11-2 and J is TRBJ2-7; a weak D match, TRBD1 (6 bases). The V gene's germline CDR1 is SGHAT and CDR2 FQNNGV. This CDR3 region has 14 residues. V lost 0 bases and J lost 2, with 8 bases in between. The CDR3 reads CASSLDRGTYEQYF. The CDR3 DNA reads TGTGCCAGCAGCTTAGACAGGGGAACCTACGAGCAGTACTTC.